These 8 T cell receptor beta chains originate from one sample sequenced in a study of post-analysis software for immune sequencing data. Study observations and caveats: A handful of TRBV segments occurring more often in patients than controls included TRBV5-6, TRBV5-1 and TRBV20-1.

No antigen has been assigned to these receptors. Unique molecular identifiers were carried by the TCR beta cDNA libraries. TCRdb re-called the PCR reads with MiXCR, one entry per CDR3 protein. The sample yields around 400,000 distinct CDR3 sequences, approximately 33% seen once. The sequencing sample was made of blood. Source of these receptors: a girl between 10 and 17 years old with multiple sclerosis.

CDR3 residues: CASSSGHQNTEAFF. The CDR3 nucleotides read TGTGCCAGCAGCTCGGGACACCAGAACACTGAAGCTTTCTTT. V and J are TRBV7-2 and TRBJ1-1, with D perhaps TRBD1 (6 bases). V was shortened by 4 bases and J by 1 base, with 10 bases between the two germline ends. The CDR3 sequence is 14 residues long. Germline V gives CDR1 SGHTA, CDR2 FQGNSA.

The chain combines TRBV3-1 with TRBJ2-5; TRBD1 is a possible D gene (5 bases). The germline V gene has CDR1 LGHDT and CDR2 YNNKEL (reference sequence). Trimming stripped 5 bases from V and 5 bases from J, with 15 bases between. The CDR3 extends over 14 amino acids. For the CDR3, the DNA is TGTGCCAGCAGCGCGAAGGGGCACGGGGAGACCCAGTACTTC. Its protein is CASSAKGHGETQYF.

This clonotype was seen only a few times. The V call is TRBV12-5, the J call TRBJ2-5, with D perhaps matching TRBD1 (5 bases). The CDR3 is 13 residues long. CDR1 and CDR2 from the germline V gene are LGHNT and FRNRAP. Trimming pared 1 base from V and 13 bases from J, leaving 16 bases between. The CDR3 region is CASGLDRSYGPYF. CDR3 DNA: TGTGCTAGTGGTTTGGACAGGAGCTACGGTCCGTACTTC.

The chain has TRBV6-5 and TRBJ1-2; possible D gene TRBD1, 6 bases. The CDR3 covers 16 residues. The germline V and J ends were trimmed by 0 bases and 0 bases, with 11 bases remaining between them. Germline V gene lookup returns CDR1 MNHEY and CDR2 SVGAGI. The CDR3 DNA reads TGTGCCAGCAGTTACTCCGGTACAGGGCCTAACTATGGCTACACCTTC. Amino acid sequence: CASSYSGTGPNYGYTF.

This clonotype was found a few times. The rearrangement uses TRBV29-1 and TRBJ2-1; possibly TRBD2 for D (6 bases). CDR3 length equals 13 residues. CDR1 and CDR2 (germline): SQVTM, ANQGSEA. Trimming took 5 bases from V and 6 from J, leaving 14 bases between them. The CDR3 nucleotides are TGCAGCGTTCGGGGCGGGCGGGGCAATGAGCAGTTCTTC. Amino acids: CSVRGGRGNEQFF.

Only a few counts were recorded for this clonotype. This sequence joins TRBV20-1 and TRBJ2-3, with D unresolved. V shed 5 bases and J shed 4 bases, with 13 bases lying between them. CDR1 and CDR2 from the germline V gene are DFQATT and SNEGSKA (reference sequence). This CDR3 is built from 13 residues. Here the CDR3 reads CSAEGKIADTQYF. The CDR3, as DNA: TGCAGTGCTGAAGGGAAGATCGCAGATACGCAGTATTTT.

The chain is built from TRBV7-3 and TRBJ2-3; D remains ambiguous. V lost 3 bases, J lost 0 bases, and 19 bases lay in between. Germline CDR1 reads SGHTA; CDR2 reads FQGTGA. There are 18 residues in the CDR3. The CDR3 region has the DNA TGTGCCAGCAGCTTCGGGCCCTACTTGCCTTCTAGCACAGATACGCAGTATTTT. Amino acids: CASSFGPYLPSSTDTQYF.

This clonotype was counted between two and nine times. V usage is TRBV30 and J usage is TRBJ1-1; D gene uncertain. Germline-derived CDR1 and CDR2 are GTSNPN and SVGIG (reference sequence). V was trimmed by 2 bases and J by 0 bases, leaving 4 bases between them. The CDR3 loop spans 12 amino acids. CDR3 DNA sequence: TGTGCCTGGAGTTGGCTGAACACTGAAGCTTTCTTT. It yields the protein CAWSWLNTEAFF.